This T cell receptor beta chain was recorded in a study of radiotherapy plus CTLA-4 blockade in lung cancer. At the level of the study: Of all patients, about 17% responded objectively and about 30% showed disease control.

Measured with immunoSEQ multiplex PCR; TCRdb has only the in-frame clones, and not every one. The repertoire holds under 20,000 clones, with about 82% as singletons. As for this clone: What it binds is not known.

Germline V CDR1 and CDR2: SGHVS, FNYEAQ. Trimming pared 1 base from V and 10 bases from J, leaving 20 bases between. The CDR3 contains 16 residues. Chemo-refractory metastatic non-small-cell lung cancer patients received focal radiation with ipilimumab CTLA-4 blockade. Study-level findings and limits: Blood TCR clones of tumor origin expanded after radiotherapy plus ipilimumab.

The sample in question was peripheral blood, obtained from a patient treated with radiotherapy plus ipilimumab. This chain links TRBV7-6 with TRBJ2-1, with a tentative D call TRBD2 (7 bases). This TCR derives from a human donor with non-small cell lung cancer whose response to radiotherapy plus ipilimumab could not be evaluated. CDR3 sequence (DNA): TGTGCCAGCAGCTTAGGTCTGGGGGAGGGGGTTTTGGAGCAGTTCTTC. Translated: CASSLGLGEGVLEQFF.